These 19 T cell receptor beta chains came from one sample sequenced in a study of response to subunit inactivated influenza vaccine. TCRdb processed the RT-PCR reads anew with MiXCR; each CDR3 protein has one entry. The sample lists about 480,000 distinct CDR3 sequences; approximately 12% were seen once. Sequencing used PBMCs from blood, obtained about 40 days after vaccination. The receptors were sampled from a man aged 45-65 years who received an inactivated influenza vaccine.

In this sample, this clonotype is medium-sized. This chain joins TRBV4-2 and TRBJ2-5, with 7 positions matching TRBD1. Trimming at V came to 0 bases and at J to 2 bases, leaving 3 bases not matched to a gene. The CDR3 contains 15 residues. Germline V gene data show CDR1 as LGHNA and CDR2 as YNFKEQ. Here the CDR3 DNA reads TGTGCCAGCAGCCAAGAGGGGACAGATCAAGAGACCCAGTACTTC. It encodes CASSQEGTDQETQYF.

This clonotype was seen at least ten times. The genes are TRBV5-1 and TRBJ2-7, with unresolved D. In germline, CDR1 is SGHRS, CDR2 YFSETQ. CDR3 size: 14 residues. Trimming stripped 2 bases from V and 0 bases from J, with 9 bases between. CDR3 sequence: CASSLPESSYEQYF. In DNA form, the CDR3 reads TGCGCCAGCAGCTTACCGGAGAGCTCCTACGAGCAGTACTTC.

This clonotype has a count of ten or more. The V gene is TRBV28, the J gene TRBJ1-1; no clear D gene. V was pared by 5 bases and J by 1 base, with 14 bases between. Looked up from germline, CDR1 is MDHEN and CDR2 is SYDVKM. The CDR3 spans 15 residues. The CDR3 loop reads CASSKLRRPNTEAFF. The CDR3 nucleotides are TGTGCCAGCAGTAAACTTAGACGACCGAACACTGAAGCTTTCTTT.

This chain uses TRBV11-2 with TRBJ2-2, with TRBD2 matching over 15 bases. Germline values: CDR1 SGHAT, CDR2 FQNNGV. The CDR3 spans 15 residues. V shed 6 bases, J shed 7 bases, and the junction held 3 bases outside the gene matches. CDR3 bases: TGTGCCAGCAGAGGACTAGCGGGAGGGATCGGGGAGCTGTTTTTT. Its protein is CASRGLAGGIGELFF.

The rearrangement joins TRBV6-1 to TRBJ2-1; 7 bases are a match to TRBD1. V lost 6 bases to trimming and J lost 6 bases; unmatched junction nucleotides: 5. Germline V CDR1 and CDR2: MNHNS, SASEGT. The length of the CDR3 is 13 residues. CDR3 region: CASSSRQGNEQFF. Written as DNA, the CDR3 is TGTGCCAGCAGCTCAAGACAGGGCAATGAGCAGTTCTTC.

This clonotype was recorded many times. The CDR3 is CSASLAFTETQYF. The CDR3 DNA reads TGCAGTGCTAGTTTGGCCTTTACTGAGACCCAGTACTTC. This chain links TRBV20-1 with TRBJ2-5; D is undetermined. V was clipped by 3 bases and J by 5 bases, with 13 bases between them. Germline V CDR1 and CDR2: DFQATT, SNEGSKA (reference sequence). The CDR3 sequence is 13 residues long.

The genes are TRBV20-1 and TRBJ2-5; 13 nucleotides match TRBD2. Germline V gene sequence: CDR1 DFQATT, CDR2 SNEGSKA (reference sequence). This CDR3 has 15 amino acids. V lost 6 bases to trimming and J lost 7 bases; unmatched junction nucleotides: 11. CDR3 sequence (DNA): TGCAGTGCGTTTGTAGGACTAGCGGGGGATGGGACCCAGTACTTC. This encodes CSAFVGLAGDGTQYF.

Many counts were recorded for this clonotype. The chain uses TRBV9 and TRBJ2-1; 10 nucleotides align to TRBD2. Germline V gene sequence: CDR1 SGDLS, CDR2 YYNGEE. Trimming cost V 3 bases and J 2 bases; bases outside gene matches: 2. The CDR3 extends over 15 amino acids. CDR3 bases: TGTGCCAGCAGCGGAGGACTAGCGGCCTACAATGAGCAGTTCTTC. As protein: CASSGGLAAYNEQFF.

This clonotype was picked up a small number of times. The V and J genes are TRBV6-6 and TRBJ1-1; D is uncertain. Deletions cut 0 bases from V and 7 bases from J, with 6 bases between. The CDR3 is 12 residues long. CDR1 and CDR2 (germline): MNHNY, SVGAGI (reference sequence). CDR3 nucleotide sequence: TGTGCCAGCAGTTACTCAGACATTGAAGCTTTCTTT. Translation gives CASSYSDIEAFF.

This clonotype was detected many times. The V call is TRBV6-4, the J call TRBJ2-3; a weak D match, TRBD1 (5 bases). The CDR3 has 15 residues. Germline loops: CDR1 MRHNA, CDR2 SNTAGT. V dropped 0 bases and J dropped 4 bases, with 11 bases sitting between them. The CDR3 here is CASSDSLEGADTQYF. CDR3 nucleotides: TGTGCCAGCAGTGACTCCCTAGAAGGGGCAGATACGCAGTATTTT.

This clonotype was recorded a few times. The chain couples TRBV9 to TRBJ2-7; 10 nucleotides agree with TRBD2. The V gene's germline CDR1 is SGDLS and CDR2 YYNGEE. J gave up 6 bases and V 2 bases, and 11 bases lay outside the gene matches. The CDR3 runs 16 residues. The CDR3 here is CASSVSGLAGASEQYF. CDR3 sequence (DNA): TGTGCCAGCAGCGTTTCGGGGCTAGCGGGAGCCTCCGAGCAGTACTTC.

This clonotype was recorded many times. The chain carries TRBV4-2 and TRBJ2-7; 7 bases are shared with TRBD2. The CDR3 spans 15 residues. V dropped 1 base and J dropped 1; count of bases not matched to a gene: 4. Germline CDR1 is LGHNA and CDR2 is YNFKEQ. The CDR3 here is CASSQVGAGSYEQYF. The DNA for the CDR3 is TGTGCCAGCAGCCAAGTGGGAGCGGGATCCTACGAGCAGTACTTC.

This clonotype was seen more than once but under ten times. V is TRBV20-1 and J is TRBJ1-5, with D uncertain. Germline V gene sequence: CDR1 DFQATT, CDR2 SNEGSKA (reference sequence). The CDR3 is 15 amino acids. Trimming removed 3 bases from V and 4 bases from J, with 16 bases in between. CDR3 nucleotides: TGCAGTGCTAGGCCCTCCCAAGAGGTTAATCAGCCCCAGCATTTT. It translates to CSARPSQEVNQPQHF.

The table lists this clonotype with many counts. The rearrangement uses TRBV24-1 and TRBJ2-5, with D perhaps being TRBD1 or TRBD2 (5 bases each). The CDR3 covers 17 residues. Trimming left V 3 bases short and J 4 bases short, with 20 bases between. The germline V gene has CDR1 KGHDR and CDR2 SFDVKD. The CDR3 DNA reads as TGTGCCACCAGTGATGGCCGGGCCGGGACCAAAATAGAGACCCAGTACTTC. The encoded protein is CATSDGRAGTKIETQYF.

This clonotype has a handful of counts. The chain links TRBV24-1 to TRBJ2-7, with 9 nucleotides matching TRBD1. Trimming at V came to 9 bases and at J to 7 bases, leaving 6 bases not matched to a gene. Looked up from germline, CDR1 is KGHDR and CDR2 is SFDVKD. This CDR3 spans 12 amino acids. CDR3 in amino acids: CATDDRGGEQYF. In DNA form, the CDR3 reads TGTGCCACCGACGACAGGGGGGGAGAGCAGTACTTC.

This clonotype has a count of ten or more. The chain employs TRBV7-9 and TRBJ2-5; D is ambiguous. The CDR3 contains 14 residues. Trimming shortened V by 1 base and J by 5 bases, and 11 bases separated the two germline ends. Germline CDR1 is SEHNR and CDR2 is FQNEAQ (reference sequence). CDR3 sequence (DNA): TGTGCCAGCAGCTTAGAGGGCGGTCGGGAGACCCAGTACTTC. Its translation: CASSLEGGRETQYF.

The V gene is TRBV7-2, the J gene TRBJ2-7, with D unresolved. V gave up 3 bases and J gave up 7 bases, with 10 bases separating them. CDR3 length equals 12 residues. CDR1 is SGHTA, CDR2 FQGNSA, per germline. The CDR3 DNA reads TGTGCCAGCAGCTTCCCCCTGGGGGAGCAGTACTTC. It translates to CASSFPLGEQYF.

The chain links TRBV20-1 to TRBJ1-5; D may be TRBD1 (5 bases). The V gene lost 1 base and the J gene lost 9 bases, with 16 bases spanning the gap. This CDR3 comprises 14 residues. Germline assignment: CDR1 DFQATT and CDR2 SNEGSKA (reference sequence). The CDR3 reads CSARVGTGVGPQHF. CDR3 nucleotide sequence: TGCAGTGCTAGAGTCGGGACGGGCGTTGGGCCCCAGCATTTT.

The sample holds many counts of this clonotype. The chain employs TRBV20-1 and TRBJ1-4; D is unclear. Germline CDR1 reads DFQATT; CDR2 reads SNEGSKA (reference sequence). The CDR3 covers 11 residues. The V gene lost 7 bases and the J gene lost 4 bases, with 7 bases spanning the gap. The CDR3 region is CSVVINEKLFF. CDR3 DNA: TGCAGTGTGGTGATTAATGAAAAACTGTTTTTT.